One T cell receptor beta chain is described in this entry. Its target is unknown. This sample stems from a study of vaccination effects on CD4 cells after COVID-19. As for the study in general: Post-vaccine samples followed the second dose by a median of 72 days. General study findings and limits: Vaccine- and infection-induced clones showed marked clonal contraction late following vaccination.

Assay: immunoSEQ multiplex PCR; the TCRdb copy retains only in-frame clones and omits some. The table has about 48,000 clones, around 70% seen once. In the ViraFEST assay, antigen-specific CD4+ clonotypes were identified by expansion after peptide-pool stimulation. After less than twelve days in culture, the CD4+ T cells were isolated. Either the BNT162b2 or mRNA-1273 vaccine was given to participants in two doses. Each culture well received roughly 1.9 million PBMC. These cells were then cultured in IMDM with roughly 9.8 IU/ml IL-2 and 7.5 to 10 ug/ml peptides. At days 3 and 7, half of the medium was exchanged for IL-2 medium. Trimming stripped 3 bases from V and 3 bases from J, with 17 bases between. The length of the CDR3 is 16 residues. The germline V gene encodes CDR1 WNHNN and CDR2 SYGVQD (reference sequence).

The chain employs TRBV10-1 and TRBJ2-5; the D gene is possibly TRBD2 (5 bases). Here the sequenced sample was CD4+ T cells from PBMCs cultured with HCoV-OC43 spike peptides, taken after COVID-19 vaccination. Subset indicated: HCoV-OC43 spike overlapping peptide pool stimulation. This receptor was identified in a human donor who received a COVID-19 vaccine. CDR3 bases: TGCGCCAGCAGTGATCACGGGAAGAAAAGTAAAGAGACCCAGTACTTC. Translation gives CASSDHGKKSKETQYF.